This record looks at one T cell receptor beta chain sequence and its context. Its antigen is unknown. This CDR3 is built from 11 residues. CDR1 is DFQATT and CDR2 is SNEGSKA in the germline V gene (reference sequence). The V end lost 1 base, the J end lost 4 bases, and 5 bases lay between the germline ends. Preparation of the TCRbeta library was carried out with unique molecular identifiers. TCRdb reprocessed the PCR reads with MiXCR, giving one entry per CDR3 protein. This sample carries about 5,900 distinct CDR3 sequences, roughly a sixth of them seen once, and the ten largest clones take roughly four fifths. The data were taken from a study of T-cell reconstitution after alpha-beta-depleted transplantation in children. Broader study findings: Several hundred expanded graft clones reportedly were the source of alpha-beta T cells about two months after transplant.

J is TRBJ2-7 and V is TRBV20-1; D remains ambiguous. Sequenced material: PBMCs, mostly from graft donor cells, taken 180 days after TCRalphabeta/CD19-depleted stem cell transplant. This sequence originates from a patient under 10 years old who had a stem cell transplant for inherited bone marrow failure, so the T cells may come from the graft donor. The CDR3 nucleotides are TGCAGTGCTAGAGTAGAATACGAGCAGTACTTC. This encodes CSARVEYEQYF.